Given below is one TCR beta chain in context. This sample was included in a study of blood T cell repertoires in COVID-19. Turning to the study itself: Whether acute or convalescent, the COVID-19 samples came from the United States, Italy and Spain. T cells, B-cell-depleted T cells, or PBMCs provided the cDNA or gDNA that served as material.

Source study methods: Amplification from reference gene primers served as the basis for estimated nucleated cell counts. The assay was immunoSEQ multiplex PCR, and TCRdb's table has in-frame clones only and misses some. The DNA gave D and trimming, while V, J and clone size come from that table. Of 90,000 to 130,000 clones in the sample, roughly four fifths were seen once. V lost 2 bases, J lost 3 bases, and 2 bases stayed unmatched. The CDR3 has 15 amino acids. Germline V lookup: CDR1 MNHEY, CDR2 SVGAGI. Sequencing used peripheral blood. This TCR came from a woman aged 65 to 85 with acute or convalescent COVID-19. The rearrangement uses TRBV6-5 and TRBJ1-5; 9 nucleotides line up with TRBD1. The CDR3 region has the DNA TGTGCCAGCAGTTACGGGACAGGGCCCAATCAGCCCCAGCATTTT. Protein: CASSYGTGPNQPQHF.